Presented here are 19 T cell receptor beta chains from one specimen sequenced in a study of identical twins. TCRdb processed the 5' RACE reads anew with MiXCR; each CDR3 protein has one entry. Altogether 1.5 million to 2 million distinct CDR3 sequences are present, about 32% being singletons, with the ten largest covering about 0.27%. Source material: cord blood. These receptors came from a newborn girl in good health.

In its sample, this clonotype was seen a few times. The chain links TRBV4-1 to TRBJ2-4, with TRBD1 identical over 7 bases. The J call may be in error: the DNA end matches TRBJ2-7 better. Germline lookup yields CDR1 MGHRA and CDR2 YSYEKL. CDR3 size: 16 residues. Here the CDR3 DNA reads TGCGCCAGCAGCCAAGATATCAACAGGGGTACCTACGAGCAGTACTTC. Encoded protein: CASSQDINRGTYEQYF.

The chain combines TRBV7-9 with TRBJ1-6, with D perhaps TRBD1 (6 bases). V was cut by 9 bases and J by 8 bases, with 14 bases left in between. Germline V gene data show CDR1 as SEHNR and CDR2 as FQNEAQ (reference sequence). This CDR3 comprises 13 residues. The CDR3 sequence: CASTTGPYSPLHF. The DNA for the CDR3 is TGTGCCAGTACGACAGGACCTTATTCACCCCTCCACTTT. The full variable domain, rest sourced from reference TRBV7-9 and TRBJ1-6, is DTGVSQNPRHKITKRGQNVTFRCDPISEHNRLYWYRQTLGQGPEFLTYFQNEAQLEKSRLLSDRFSAERPKGSFSTLEIQRTEQGDSAMYLCASTTGPYSPLHFGNGTRLTVT.

V usage is TRBV25-1 and J usage is TRBJ2-2; possible D gene TRBD1, 6 bases. The CDR3 runs to 14 residues. Germline assignment: CDR1 MGHDK and CDR2 SYGVNS. V shed 3 bases and J shed 7 bases, with 12 bases lying between them. CDR3 coding DNA: TGTGCCAGCAGTGAGTACAGGGAGAACGGGGAGCTGTTTTTT. This codes for CASSEYRENGELFF.

The chain links TRBV28 to TRBJ1-5, with D unresolved. The V gene's germline CDR1 is MDHEN and CDR2 SYDVKM. The CDR3 contains 11 residues. The ends were cut back, 7 bases at V and 0 bases at J, with 1 base in the middle. The chain's CDR3 is CASTSNQPQHF. The DNA of the CDR3 is TGTGCCAGCACTAGCAATCAGCCCCAGCATTTT.

The genes are TRBV6-1 and TRBJ2-4, with TRBD1 identical over 7 bases. Germline V gene lookup returns CDR1 MNHNS and CDR2 SASEGT. The CDR3 runs to 14 residues. Germline trimming cut 9 bases from V and 1 base from J; bases unmatched to any gene: 6. Here the CDR3 reads CASGQDSAKNIQYF. The CDR3 region has the DNA TGTGCCAGTGGACAGGACTCTGCCAAAAACATTCAGTACTTC.

This clonotype came up a few times. The chain is built from TRBV27 and TRBJ2-1, with TRBD1 matching over 8 bases. The germline V gene has CDR1 MNHEY and CDR2 SMNVEV (reference sequence). J gave up 5 bases and V 3 bases, and 6 bases lay outside the gene matches. This CDR3 region has 15 residues. In DNA form, the CDR3 reads TGTGCCAGCAGTTTTTGGACAGGGTTTCACAATGAGCAGTTCTTC. It translates to CASSFWTGFHNEQFF.

This clonotype was seen a handful of times. The chain joins TRBV12-3 or TRBV12-4 to TRBJ2-1; 13 bases are a match to TRBD2. The CDR3 is 15 residues long. Trimming cost V 7 bases and J 7 bases; bases outside gene matches: 7. The CDR3 region is CASTHRLAGGNEQFF. In DNA, the CDR3 is TGTGCCAGCACCCATCGACTAGCGGGGGGTAATGAGCAGTTCTTC.

The rearrangement joins TRBV6-5 to TRBJ1-1; D ambiguous. Deletions cut 0 bases from V and 1 base from J, with 15 bases between. There are 17 residues in the CDR3. From germline, CDR1 is MNHEY and CDR2 SVGAGI. The CDR3 reads CASSYSTHPAGNTEAFF. The CDR3 DNA reads TGTGCCAGCAGTTACTCGACACACCCGGCAGGGAACACTGAAGCTTTCTTT.

CDR3: CASSYSKEKLFF. CDR3 DNA: TGTGCCAGCAGTTACTCGAAAGAAAAACTGTTTTTT. This sequence joins TRBV6-2 or TRBV6-3 and TRBJ1-4; D is uncertain. This CDR3 has 12 amino acids. V lost 0 bases, J lost 8 bases, and 4 bases lay in between. Per the germline V gene, CDR1 is MNHEY and CDR2 is SVGEGT.

V and J are TRBV20-1 and TRBJ1-2; tentative D call: TRBD1 (5 bases). Trimming took off 6 bases at V and 2 bases at J, with 16 bases between the two ends. Germline lookup yields CDR1 DFQATT and CDR2 SNEGSKA (reference sequence). The CDR3 runs 14 residues. CDR3 sequence: CSADPRQGNYGYTF. The CDR3, as DNA: TGCAGTGCGGACCCCAGGCAGGGCAACTATGGCTACACCTTC.

There are a few counts of this clonotype. The chain joins TRBV10-3 to TRBJ2-3; D remains ambiguous. Germline lookup yields CDR1 ENHRY and CDR2 SYGVKD. This CDR3 has 13 residues. Trimming took 4 bases from V and 0 from J, leaving 5 bases between them. The CDR3 loop is CAISAISTDTQYF. The CDR3 DNA reads TGTGCCATCAGTGCTATTAGCACAGATACGCAGTATTTT.

V is TRBV7-9 and J is TRBJ2-5; no reliable D call. The CDR3 totals 12 residues. CDR1 is SEHNR, CDR2 FQNEAQ, per germline (reference sequence). V was pared by 4 bases and J by 11 bases, with 14 bases between. CDR3 coding DNA: TGTGCCAGCAGCTCAGAGCCAGTCGGGCAGTACTTC. Its translation is CASSSEPVGQYF.

This clonotype was recorded once. J is TRBJ1-1 and V is TRBV21-1. TRBV21-1 is marked as a pseudogene. The CDR3 is 17 residues long. The CDR3 DNA reads as TGTGCCAGCAGTCTCAACCAAGGGGGAGGTGAGAACGCTGAAGCTTTCTTT. Amino acids: CASSLNQGGGENAEAFF.

This chain uses TRBV20-1 with TRBJ2-3; 9 bases are shared with TRBD1. Trimming at V came to 2 bases and at J to 5 bases, leaving 2 bases not matched to a gene. CDR1 and CDR2 (germline): DFQATT, SNEGSKA (reference sequence). The CDR3 loop spans 13 amino acids. The CDR3 spells CSARTGGRDTQYF. CDR3 sequence (DNA): TGCAGTGCTAGAACAGGGGGCAGAGATACGCAGTATTTT.

The rearrangement joins TRBV16 to TRBJ2-3; a weak D match, TRBD1 (5 bases). Trimming left V 0 bases short and J 1 base short, with 8 bases between. Per the germline V gene, CDR1 is KGHSY and CDR2 is FQNENV. The CDR3 spans 15 residues. The CDR3 is CASSQSGRGTDTQYF. For the CDR3, the DNA is TGTGCCAGCAGCCAATCGGGCAGGGGCACAGATACGCAGTATTTT.

J is TRBJ2-1 and V is TRBV2; D perhaps matches TRBD2 (6 bases). This CDR3 comprises 11 residues. Per germline, CDR1 SNHLY and CDR2 FYNNEI. The V end lost 6 bases, the J end lost 14 bases, and 14 bases lay between the germline ends. The CDR3 sequence: CASRLRLGKFF. In nucleotides, the CDR3 is TGTGCCAGCAGACTCCGACTAGGGAAGTTCTTC.

This chain uses TRBV7-2 with TRBJ2-1; 11 nucleotides line up with TRBD2. The J call may be in error: the DNA end matches TRBJ2-7 better. This CDR3 contains 15 residues. From germline, CDR1 is SGHTA and CDR2 FQGNSA. CDR3 in DNA: TGTGCCAGCAGCAGACTAGCGGGATCAGGCAATGAGCAGTACTTC. This codes for CASSRLAGSGNEQYF.

The chain uses TRBV6-1 and TRBJ1-2; TRBD1 agrees at 7 bases. V lost 5 bases, J lost 7 bases, and 13 bases stayed unmatched. Germline lookup yields CDR1 MNHNS and CDR2 SASEGT. CDR3 size: 15 residues. This CDR3 reads CASSRLIGTEIGYTF. In nucleotides, the CDR3 is TGTGCCAGCAGTCGATTGATCGGGACAGAAATTGGCTACACCTTC.

V usage is TRBV5-5 and J usage is TRBJ2-3; D call uncertain. V gave up 0 bases and J gave up 6 bases, with 11 bases separating them. The CDR3 covers 14 residues. Looked up from germline, CDR1 is SGHKS and CDR2 is YYEKEE (reference sequence). CDR3 in DNA: TGTGCCAGCAGCTTGGACGTAAGCCGGGATACGCAGTATTTT. This sequence encodes CASSLDVSRDTQYF.